What follows are 15 T cell receptor beta chains derived from one specimen sequenced in a study of technical replicates of blood from a few donors. Some clones are missing from TCRdb's copy, which holds only in-frame ones; the method was immunoSEQ multiplex PCR. The table lists tens of thousands of clones, roughly 94% of them singletons. Sequencing input: T cells isolated from PBMCs. Receptors originate from a human donor in good health.

The gene calls are TRBV6-5 and TRBJ2-1; unclear D gene. Germline V lookup: CDR1 MNHEY, CDR2 SVGAGI. CDR3 size: 12 residues. Trimming took off 2 bases at V and 9 bases at J, with 8 bases between the two ends. Written as DNA, the CDR3 is TGTGCCAGCAGTTACGGTCAGGTTGAGCAGTTCTTC. Translation: CASSYGQVEQFF.

The rearrangement joins TRBV4-1 to TRBJ2-5; a weak D match, TRBD2 (6 bases). The CDR3 extends over 15 amino acids. Germline V gene lookup returns CDR1 MGHRA and CDR2 YSYEKL. Trimming pared 1 base from V and 3 bases from J, leaving 12 bases between. CDR3 residues: CASSQATRMKETQYF. As DNA, the CDR3 is TGCGCCAGCAGCCAAGCGACTAGGATGAAAGAGACCCAGTACTTC.

The gene calls are TRBV7-9 and TRBJ2-1; TRBD2 agrees at 8 bases. The CDR3 length is 17 residues. Germline values: CDR1 SEHNR, CDR2 FQNEAQ (reference sequence). With 2 bases clipped from V and 4 bases from J, the junction kept 10 bases outside the gene matches. The CDR3 coding sequence is TGTGCCAGCAGCTTATTTCGGGGCGGGGGGAGATACAATGAGCAGTTCTTC. This sequence encodes CASSLFRGGGRYNEQFF.

The V gene is TRBV27, the J gene TRBJ1-5; D gene uncertain. With 1 base removed from V and 5 bases from J, the gap between germline ends came to 15 bases. The CDR3 has 16 amino acids. Germline V lookup: CDR1 MNHEY, CDR2 SMNVEV (reference sequence). This CDR3 is CASSLLVEGKDQPQHF. As DNA, the CDR3 is TGTGCCAGCAGTTTATTAGTGGAGGGAAAGGATCAGCCCCAGCATTTT.

This chain connects TRBV7-6 to TRBJ1-5; tentatively, D is TRBD1 (5 bases). V was shortened by 1 base and J by 4 bases, with 11 bases between the two germline ends. Germline-derived CDR1 and CDR2 are SGHVS and FNYEAQ. This CDR3 is 15 amino acids long. The CDR3 nucleotides read TGTGCCAGCAGCTTAGGGGCAGGGAAAAATCAGCCCCAGCATTTT. It codes for CASSLGAGKNQPQHF. The variable domain in full, completed from reference TRBV7-6 and TRBJ1-5, reads GAGVSQSPRYKVTKRGQDVALRCDPISGHVSLYWYRQALGQGPEFLTYFNYEAQQDKSGLPNDRFSAERPEGSISTLTIQRTEQRDSAMYRCASSLGAGKNQPQHFGDGTRLSIL.

This chain joins TRBV29-1 and TRBJ2-5, with a tentative D call TRBD2 (5 bases). The ends were cut back, 7 bases at V and 0 bases at J, with 6 bases in the middle. CDR1 and CDR2 (germline): SQVTM, ANQGSEA. CDR3 length: 11 amino acids. CDR3 in DNA: TGCAGCGGTAGCGACCAAGAGACCCAGTACTTC. This gives the protein CSGSDQETQYF.

With respect to this clone: The same CDR3 arises from other DNA sequences in this sample as well. The gene calls are TRBV7-9 and TRBJ2-2; perhaps TRBD1 as D (5 bases). Germline loops: CDR1 SEHNR, CDR2 FQNEAQ (reference sequence). The CDR3 sequence is 13 residues long. V lost 2 bases to trimming and J lost 5 bases, with 6 bases between them. CDR3 amino acids: CASSLRGTGELFF. The CDR3 nucleotides are TGTGCCAGCAGCTTAAGGGGAACCGGGGAGCTGTTTTTT.

The chain is built from TRBV29-1 and TRBJ1-2, with D possibly matching TRBD1 (6 bases). CDR1 SQVTM and CDR2 ANQGSEA come from the germline V gene. The CDR3 runs 12 residues. The germline V and J ends were trimmed by 6 bases and 8 bases, with 16 bases remaining between them. The CDR3 is CSVAKGGEGYTF. DNA of the CDR3: TGCAGCGTGGCTAAAGGGGGAGAAGGCTACACCTTC.

The J gene is TRBJ1-1, the V gene TRBV4-1; 10 bases agree with TRBD1. Germline CDR1 and CDR2: MGHRA and YSYEKL. Unmatched junction bases numbered 8, after V lost 4 bases and J lost 0 bases. The CDR3 consists of 17 residues. In DNA, the CDR3 is TGCGCCAGCAGCCTCCGACAGGGGGCACCCATGAACACTGAAGCTTTCTTT. Residues: CASSLRQGAPMNTEAFF.

This clone occurred once. The chain is built from TRBV5-1 and TRBJ2-1, with D perhaps TRBD1 (6 bases). The CDR3 spans 16 residues. CDR1 is SGHRS and CDR2 is YFSETQ in the germline V gene. The germline V and J ends were trimmed by 4 bases and 0 bases, with 14 bases remaining between them. The CDR3 sequence is CASSAEQGSSYNEQFF. CDR3 bases: TGCGCCAGCAGCGCAGAGCAGGGGAGCTCCTACAATGAGCAGTTCTTC.

The genes are TRBV7-9 and TRBJ1-1, with D unclear. The CDR3 runs to 10 residues. In germline, CDR1 is SEHNR, CDR2 FQNEAQ (reference sequence). V dropped 5 bases and J dropped 7 bases, with 5 bases sitting between them. CDR3 in DNA: TGTGCCAGCAGCGCCTATGAAGCTTTCTTT. This encodes CASSAYEAFF.

The chain links TRBV29-1 to TRBJ1-2; D is unclear. Per the germline V gene, CDR1 is SQVTM and CDR2 is ANQGSEA. The CDR3 covers 11 residues. Trimming removed 5 bases from V and 2 bases from J, with 6 bases in between. CDR3 nucleotides: TGCAGCGTTCCGCGGAACTATGGCTACACCTTC. Protein sequence: CSVPRNYGYTF.

V gene TRBV9 combines with J gene TRBJ2-5, with D perhaps matching TRBD2 (5 bases). This CDR3 contains 15 residues. Trimming removed 0 bases from V and 5 bases from J, with 14 bases in between. Germline V lookup: CDR1 SGDLS, CDR2 YYNGEE. The CDR3 DNA sequence: TGTGCCAGCAGCGTAGGAGGTAGCGATGGGGAGACCCAGTACTTC. Its translation is CASSVGGSDGETQYF. The variable domain in full, with the rest retrieved from reference TRBV9 and TRBJ2-5, is DSGVTQTPKHLITATGQRVTLRCSPRSGDLSVYWYQQSLDQGLQFLIQYYNGEERAKGNILERFSAQQFPDLHSELNLSSLELGDSALYFCASSVGGSDGETQYFGPGTRLLVL.

V is TRBV30 and J is TRBJ1-5, with D unclear. The V and J ends lost 0 bases and 8 bases respectively, with 8 bases between them. Germline lookup yields CDR1 GTSNPN and CDR2 SVGIG (reference sequence). The CDR3 runs 12 residues. CDR3 DNA sequence: TGTGCCTGGAGTGTATATAGTAAGCCCCAGCATTTT. It translates to CAWSVYSKPQHF.

The rearrangement links TRBV6-1 to TRBJ2-7; D may be TRBD1 (5 bases). The V gene lost 7 bases and the J gene lost 2 bases, with 15 bases spanning the gap. CDR1 is MNHNS and CDR2 is SASEGT in the germline V gene. CDR3 length: 14 residues. In DNA, the CDR3 is TGTGCCAGCAAGGAGAAGGGGCACACCTACGAGCAGTACTTC. Protein product: CASKEKGHTYEQYF.